This entry lists 15 T cell receptor beta chains sequenced from one sample in a study of T cell responses to AZD1222 COVID-19 vaccine. Clones were read by immunoSEQ multiplex PCR, and TCRdb kept only the in-frame ones, dropping some. The sample has over 55,000 clones, under 90% seen once; the top ten hold about 6.5%. The sequencing used peripheral blood, collected 28 days after the second AZD1222 dose. Receptors originate from an adult who received the AZD1222 COVID-19 vaccine.

This chain connects TRBV10-2 to TRBJ2-3, with D possibly matching TRBD2 (6 bases). CDR1 is WSHSY, CDR2 SAAADI, per germline. The germline V and J ends were trimmed by 7 bases and 2 bases, with 16 bases remaining between them. This CDR3 has 15 residues. CDR3 nucleotides: TGCGCCAGCAAGGCCCTTAGCGGTCACACAGATACGCAGTATTTT. Translation gives CASKALSGHTDTQYF.

The table lists this clone with a few counts. The junction differs from germline at one of its ends, possibly a read error. The chain is built from TRBV7-9 and TRBJ2-7, with D possibly being TRBD1 or TRBD2 (5 bases each). This CDR3 region has 14 residues. Germline CDR1 SEHNR, CDR2 FQNEAQ (reference sequence). As DNA, the CDR3 is TGTGCCAGCAGTTTAGGGGACGACAGCTACGAGCAGTACTTC. Encoded protein: CASSLGDDSYEQYF.

J is TRBJ2-3 and V is TRBV28, with 9 nucleotides matching TRBD2. CDR3 length equals 15 residues. CDR1 and CDR2 (germline): MDHEN, SYDVKM. With V trimmed by 5 bases and J by 2 bases, 5 bases remained unmatched. CDR3 region: CASSPSGGPTDTQYF. CDR3 in DNA: TGTGCCAGCAGTCCCAGCGGGGGGCCCACAGATACGCAGTATTTT.

This sequence joins TRBV2 and TRBJ2-7, with a tentative D call TRBD2 (6 bases). V gave up 6 bases and J gave up 5 bases, with 17 bases separating them. Germline V gene data show CDR1 as SNHLY and CDR2 as FYNNEI. The CDR3 is 14 residues long. The CDR3 DNA follows: TGTGCCAGCAGCCGTCGTGAGGGGAGGAACGAGCAGTACTTC. It encodes CASSRREGRNEQYF. Variable domain in full (rest from reference TRBV2 and TRBJ2-7): EPEVTQTPSHQVTQMGQEVILRCVPISNHLYFYWYRQILGQKVEFLVSFYNNEISEKSEIFDDQFSVERPDGSNFTLKIRSTKLEDSAMYFCASSRREGRNEQYFGPGTRLTVT.

The chain carries TRBV4-1 and TRBJ2-7, with D perhaps matching TRBD2 (6 bases). Germline V gene data show CDR1 as MGHRA and CDR2 as YSYEKL. This CDR3 contains 15 residues. The V end lost 1 base, the J end lost 4 bases, and 14 bases lay between the germline ends. CDR3 region: CASSQGFPGDYEQYF. The CDR3 nucleotides read TGCGCCAGCAGCCAAGGGTTCCCGGGAGATTACGAGCAGTACTTC.

The rearrangement joins TRBV9 to TRBJ2-1; possible D gene TRBD1, 6 bases. This CDR3 region has 15 residues. Looked up from germline, CDR1 is SGDLS and CDR2 is YYNGEE. V lost 6 bases to trimming and J lost 3 bases, with 16 bases between them. CDR3 DNA: TGTGCCAGCAATAGAGAGGGGGATCACTACAATGAGCAGTTCTTC. Its protein is CASNREGDHYNEQFF.

This clone appeared once. J is TRBJ1-5 and V is TRBV3-1 (or the pseudogene TRBV3-2); no clear D. CDR1 is LGHDT, CDR2 YNNKEL, per germline (reference sequence). The CDR3 sequence is 15 residues long. V gave up 1 base and J gave up 9 bases, with 16 bases separating them. The CDR3 DNA sequence: TGTGCCAGCAGCCAAGGCGCGACCGGAGTATGGCCCCAGCATTTT. Translated: CASSQGATGVWPQHF.

CDR3 DNA sequence: TGTGCCAGTAGTGGCGGGGGCAGCTCCTACGAGCAGTACTTC. Amino acids: CASSGGGSSYEQYF. The chain recombines TRBV19 with TRBJ2-7; perhaps TRBD2 as D (7 bases). The CDR3 sequence is 14 residues long. The germline V gene encodes CDR1 LNHDA and CDR2 SQIVND (reference sequence). V lost 5 bases, J lost 0 bases, and 11 bases lay in between. Based on the CDR3 plus reference TRBV19 and TRBJ2-7, the full variable domain is DGGITQSPKYLFRKEGQNVTLSCEQNLNHDAMYWYRQDPGQGLRLIYYSQIVNDFQKGDIAEGYSVSREKKESFPLTVTSAQKNPTAFYLCASSGGGSSYEQYFGPGTRLTVT.

This sequence joins TRBV6-2 or TRBV6-3 and TRBJ1-5; D uncertain. Trimming removed 4 bases from V and 0 bases from J, with 7 bases in between. In germline, CDR1 is MNHEY, CDR2 SVGEGT. This CDR3 is 14 amino acids long. The CDR3 region is CASSWVLSNQPQHF. DNA for the CDR3: TGTGCCAGCAGTTGGGTCCTTAGCAATCAGCCCCAGCATTTT.

The V gene is TRBV7-9, the J gene TRBJ2-3; 7 nucleotides align to TRBD2. The CDR3 is 16 amino acids. Germline V gives CDR1 SEHNR, CDR2 FQNEAQ (reference sequence). V gave up 6 bases and J gave up 1 base; unmatched junction bases: 10. The CDR3 region has the DNA TGTGCCAGCAGAGCCGGGAGCGGGGCTGGCACAGATACGCAGTATTTT. It specifies CASRAGSGAGTDTQYF.

In its sample, this clone was seen once. The chain is built from TRBV6-5 and TRBJ2-7, with 8 bases matching TRBD2. The CDR3 is 13 residues long. Trimming removed 8 bases from V and 4 bases from J; junction bases left unmatched: 7. The germline CDR1 and CDR2 sequences are MNHEY and SVGAGI. CDR3 DNA: TGTGCCAGCGCCGGGGGGGCTGGGTACGAGCAGTACTTC. Translation: CASAGGAGYEQYF.

Only one count was recorded for this clone. The V and J genes are TRBV5-5 and TRBJ1-1, with 9 bases matching TRBD1. CDR1 SGHKS and CDR2 YYEKEE come from the germline V gene (reference sequence). The CDR3 is made up of 16 amino acids. V was clipped by 3 bases and J by 4 bases; unmatched bases: 10. DNA of the CDR3: TGTGCCAGCAGCTCAACCGGGACAGGGTTTGGCACTGAAGCTTTCTTT. It encodes CASSSTGTGFGTEAFF.

The chain combines TRBV2 with TRBJ1-5, with a possible D match to TRBD1 (5 bases). CDR3 length: 16 residues. Germline V gene sequence: CDR1 SNHLY, CDR2 FYNNEI. Deletions cut 8 bases from V and 3 bases from J, with 20 bases between. CDR3: CASRGGWGGSNQPQHF. In DNA form, the CDR3 reads TGTGCCAGCCGGGGAGGGTGGGGCGGCTCCAATCAGCCCCAGCATTTT.

The chain recombines TRBV5-1 with TRBJ1-4; 10 nucleotides line up with TRBD1. CDR1 SGHRS and CDR2 YFSETQ come from the germline V gene. After removal of 0 bases from V and 8 bases from J, the junction contained 19 bases not matched to a gene. This CDR3 contains 20 residues. CDR3 sequence: CASSLDRVQGQGTDGEKLFF. CDR3 bases: TGCGCCAGCAGCTTGGACCGTGTGCAGGGACAGGGGACCGATGGGGAAAAACTGTTTTTT.

This sequence joins TRBV5-1 and TRBJ1-2, with D hard to call. Per germline, CDR1 SGHRS and CDR2 YFSETQ. Between the trimmed V and J ends, which lost 2 bases and 1 base, there was a span of 9 bases. This CDR3 spans 14 amino acids. CDR3 nucleotide sequence: TGCGCCAGCAGCTTAGAGACGGTTAACTATGGCTACACCTTC. Its translation: CASSLETVNYGYTF.